This passage covers 14 T cell receptor beta chains from one sample sequenced in a study of CD8 T cells in Susac syndrome. The authors reverse transcribed 0.5 to 1 ug RNA with random hexamers. TCRdb used MiXCR to reprocess the immunoSEQ multiplex PCR reads, holding one entry per CDR3 protein. The sample has roughly 180,000 distinct CDR3 sequences, around 94% seen once. Sequencing input: CD4+ T cells from PBMCs. The receptors shown here come from a human donor with Susac syndrome.

This chain joins TRBV23-1 and TRBJ2-6; D assignment may be TRBD1 or TRBD2 (5 bases each). TRBV23-1 is labeled an ORF, and its function is uncertain. Trimming left V 3 bases short and J 2 bases short, with 20 bases between. The CDR3 is 19 amino acids. CDR3 sequence reads: CASSHLGPLGDPGANVLTF. The CDR3 bases are TGCGCCAGCAGTCATCTCGGCCCCCTGGGGGACCCTGGGGCCAACGTCCTGACTTTC.

The V and J genes are TRBV6-5 and TRBJ2-1; D possibly corresponds to TRBD2 (6 bases). From germline, CDR1 is MNHEY and CDR2 SVGAGI. The V and J ends lost 7 bases and 4 bases respectively, with 14 bases between them. The CDR3 consists of 14 residues. The CDR3 spells CASNRRGAYNEQFF. DNA for the CDR3: TGTGCCAGCAACCGGAGGGGCGCGTACAATGAGCAGTTCTTC.

The chain is built from TRBV5-1 and TRBJ2-1, with D uncertain. The CDR3 has 14 residues. Germline V gene data show CDR1 as SGHRS and CDR2 as YFSETQ. The germline V and J ends were trimmed by 0 bases and 8 bases, with 12 bases remaining between them. Written as DNA, the CDR3 is TGCGCCAGCAGCTTGGTTGTAGCTCCCGATGAGCAGTTCTTC. Translation gives CASSLVVAPDEQFF.

Here the CDR3 reads CASSQGASGRSYEQYF. In DNA, the CDR3 is TGTGCCAGCAGCCAAGGAGCTAGCGGGCGTTCCTACGAGCAGTACTTC. The chain couples TRBV3-1 to TRBJ2-7, with 8 bases matching TRBD2. CDR1 is LGHDT and CDR2 is YNNKEL in the germline V gene (reference sequence). The CDR3 spans 16 residues. V was pared by 1 base and J by 1 base, with 6 bases of the junction left unmatched.

The chain recombines TRBV6-5 with TRBJ2-7, with 10 bases aligning to TRBD1. This CDR3 is built from 16 residues. V gave up 4 bases and J gave up 3 bases; unmatched junction bases: 9. The V gene's germline CDR1 is MNHEY and CDR2 SVGAGI. For the CDR3, the DNA is TGTGCCAGCAGTTCAATAGGGACAGGGGATATCTACGAGCAGTACTTC. The encoded protein is CASSSIGTGDIYEQYF.

The rearrangement joins TRBV7-3 to TRBJ2-5; maybe TRBD2 (6 bases). This CDR3 is 15 amino acids long. Looked up from germline, CDR1 is SGHTA and CDR2 is FQGTGA. Trimming shortened V by 2 bases and J by 5 bases, and 15 bases separated the two germline ends. CDR3 region: CASSLQGGVGETQYF. In DNA form, the CDR3 reads TGTGCCAGCAGCTTACAAGGCGGGGTCGGCGAGACCCAGTACTTC.

The count of this clonotype is one. DNA for the CDR3: TGCAGTGCTAGAGTCGGGACTAGCACGGAGACCCAGTACTTC. Protein: CSARVGTSTETQYF. This chain joins TRBV20-1 and TRBJ2-5; the match to TRBD2 covers 9 bases. The CDR3 covers 14 residues. The V gene's germline CDR1 is DFQATT and CDR2 SNEGSKA (reference sequence). Germline trimming cut 1 base from V and 5 bases from J; bases unmatched to any gene: 5.

The gene calls are TRBV20-1 and TRBJ2-7; 7 bases are shared with TRBD1. The V segment lost 5 bases and the J segment 3 bases; nucleotides outside the gene matches: 7. Germline V gene lookup returns CDR1 DFQATT and CDR2 SNEGSKA (reference sequence). The CDR3 runs to 13 residues. CDR3 DNA: TGCAGTGCTGGGCGACAGGGAAGCTACGAGCAGTACTTC. Its translation is CSAGRQGSYEQYF.

V gene TRBV2 combines with J gene TRBJ2-2; 8 bases match TRBD1. The CDR3 is 15 amino acids. CDR1 and CDR2 from the germline V gene are SNHLY and FYNNEI. Trimming took 6 bases from V and 1 from J; bases not matched to a gene: 4. The CDR3 coding sequence is TGTGCCAGCAGCGACAGGGGAATGAACACCGGGGAGCTGTTTTTT. This codes for CASSDRGMNTGELFF.

The chain joins TRBV14 to TRBJ2-7; D is unclear. V was trimmed by 2 bases and J by 2 bases, leaving 10 bases between them. The germline V gene encodes CDR1 SGHDN and CDR2 FVKESK. The CDR3 is 14 residues long. The CDR3 is CASSQLSGPYEQYF. The CDR3 nucleotides are TGTGCCAGCAGCCAATTATCCGGTCCCTACGAGCAGTACTTC.

The chain links TRBV12-3 or TRBV12-4 to TRBJ1-6, with 12 positions matching TRBD1. The CDR3 is made up of 16 amino acids. The ends lost 6 bases at V and 7 bases at J; junction bases unmatched: 7. CDR3 nucleotides: TGTGCCAGCAGCCTGGGACAGGGGGCAAAGAATTCACCCCTCCACTTT. Protein: CASSLGQGAKNSPLHF.

The chain recombines TRBV12-3 or TRBV12-4 with TRBJ1-1; 7 bases align to TRBD1. With V trimmed by 6 bases and J by 6 bases, 7 bases remained unmatched. The CDR3 totals 13 residues. The CDR3 loop reads CASSRQGSAEAFF. CDR3 nucleotide sequence: TGTGCCAGCAGCCGACAGGGTTCCGCTGAAGCTTTCTTT.

The chain has TRBV7-2 and TRBJ2-1; 8 bases fit TRBD2. The CDR3 runs to 17 residues. Trimming took 3 bases from V and 6 from J; bases not matched to a gene: 13. Germline V gene data show CDR1 as SGHTA and CDR2 as FQGNSA. CDR3 sequence (DNA): TGTGCCAGCAGCTTGAGGCTAGCGGGTAACAGGGCCAATGAGCAGTTCTTC. Its protein is CASSLRLAGNRANEQFF.

This clonotype is a singleton in its sample. This rearrangement joins TRBV30 to TRBJ1-2; a possible D gene is TRBD1 (5 bases). The CDR3 is made up of 13 amino acids. Germline V gene lookup returns CDR1 GTSNPN and CDR2 SVGIG (reference sequence). Trimming pared 0 bases from V and 11 bases from J, leaving 16 bases between. CDR3 in DNA: TGTGCCTGGAGTGTAGCAGGGCAGGCGGCTTACACCTTC. It is translated as CAWSVAGQAAYTF. The entire variable domain, with the rest obtained from reference TRBV30 and TRBJ1-2, is as follows: SQTIHQWPATLVQPVGSPLSLECTVEGTSNPNLYWYRQAAGRGLQLLFYSVGIGQISSEVPQNLSASRPQDRQFILSSKKLLLSDSGFYLCAWSVAGQAAYTFGSGTRLTVV.